The TCR beta chain under discussion was sequenced for a study of vaccination effects on CD4 cells after COVID-19. Study-level background: Vaccination followed sampling of two convalescent patients by 16 days and one week respectively.

CDR3 length: 11 residues. V lost 4 bases and J 3 bases, leaving 6 bases between the germline ends. The germline V gene encodes CDR1 GTSNPN and CDR2 SVGIG (reference sequence). With the ViraFEST assay, the study expanded antigen-specific CD4+ T cells using viral peptide pools, then sequenced them. Culturing for about 10 days preceded CD4+ T cell isolation. It was between March and December 2020 that the person had a SARS-CoV-2 infection confirmed by PCR. This clone was found a few times. The antigen is not known. Sequenced by immunoSEQ multiplex PCR; TCRdb stores in-frame clones only, minus some. The sample carries approximately 70,000 clones, roughly 73% recorded once.

The clonotype was recovered from a human donor who had a prior SARS-CoV-2 infection. This specimen was CD4+ T cells from PBMCs cultured with HIV peptides, taken before COVID-19 vaccination. The subset: HIV-1 Nef peptide pool negative control/reference culture. This sequence joins TRBV30 and TRBJ1-1; D is ambiguous. CDR3: CAWKGDTEAFF. The DNA of the CDR3 is TGTGCCTGGAAGGGAGACACTGAAGCTTTCTTT.